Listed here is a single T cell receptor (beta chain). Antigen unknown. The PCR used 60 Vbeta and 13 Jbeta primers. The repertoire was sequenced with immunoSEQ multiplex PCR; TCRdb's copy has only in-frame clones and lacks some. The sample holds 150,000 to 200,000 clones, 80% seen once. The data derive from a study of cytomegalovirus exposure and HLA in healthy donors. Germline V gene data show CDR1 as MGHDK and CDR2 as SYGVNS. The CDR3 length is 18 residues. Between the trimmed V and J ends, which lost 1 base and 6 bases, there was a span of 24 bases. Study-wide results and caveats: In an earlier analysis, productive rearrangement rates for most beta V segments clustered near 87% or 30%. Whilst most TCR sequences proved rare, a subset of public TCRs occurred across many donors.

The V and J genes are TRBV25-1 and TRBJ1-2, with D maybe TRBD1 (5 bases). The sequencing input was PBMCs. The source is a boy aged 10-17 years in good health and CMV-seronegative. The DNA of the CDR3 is TGTGCCAGCAGTGAATTCTTTCAGGGAACTCCTTACTGGCATGGCTACACCTTC. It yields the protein CASSEFFQGTPYWHGYTF.